The 10 T cell receptor beta chains in this list originate from one sample, sequenced in a study of T cell responses to AZD1222 COVID-19 vaccine. TCRdb keeps only in-frame clones here, not all; method: immunoSEQ multiplex PCR. The sample includes roughly 120,000 clones, 70% to 90% of them seen just once. The sequencing here drew on peripheral blood, taken on day 0 of AZD1222 vaccination. These receptors all stem from an adult in good health.

This rearrangement joins TRBV5-4 to TRBJ2-3, with TRBD1 identical over 9 bases. V gave up 3 bases and J gave up 4 bases; unmatched junction bases: 3. The germline V gene has CDR1 SGHNT and CDR2 YYREEE (reference sequence). The CDR3 has 14 amino acids. CDR3 residues: CASSSRDRADTQYF. DNA of the CDR3: TGTGCCAGCAGCTCAAGGGACAGGGCAGATACGCAGTATTTT.

Of note for this clone: This sample includes further DNA sequences coding for the same CDR3. The CDR3 spells CASSYSAGNQPQHF. The CDR3 coding sequence is TGTGCCAGCAGTTATTCCGCAGGCAATCAGCCCCAGCATTTT. The chain recombines TRBV6-5 with TRBJ1-5; D gene unclear. This CDR3 has 14 residues. The V end was cut by 3 bases, the J end by 2 bases, with 8 bases between. Looked up from germline, CDR1 is MNHEY and CDR2 is SVGAGI.

The chain links TRBV5-1 to TRBJ2-5, with D unclear. Trimming took 1 base from V and 2 from J, leaving 12 bases between them. The CDR3 consists of 15 residues. Germline-derived CDR1 and CDR2 are SGHRS and YFSETQ. CDR3 sequence: CASSLSDRQQETQYF. The CDR3 nucleotides read TGCGCCAGCAGCTTGTCTGATCGGCAGCAAGAGACCCAGTACTTC.

This clone was detected once. The V gene is TRBV10-3, the J gene TRBJ2-3, with D uncertain. CDR1 and CDR2 from the germline V gene are ENHRY and SYGVKD. Trimming took 7 bases from V and 3 from J, leaving 17 bases between them. There are 15 residues in the CDR3. CDR3 in amino acids: CAIIQFRSGTDTQYF. The CDR3 bases are TGTGCCATCATTCAATTCCGGAGTGGGACAGATACGCAGTATTTT.

The V and J genes are TRBV6-5 and TRBJ2-7; TRBD2 matches 11 bases. The CDR3 is 13 residues long. Germline trimming cut 6 bases from V and 3 bases from J; bases unmatched to any gene: 1. Germline values: CDR1 MNHEY, CDR2 SVGAGI. This CDR3 reads CASSLAGGYEQYF. DNA of the CDR3: TGTGCCAGCAGCCTAGCGGGGGGCTACGAGCAGTACTTC.

The V gene is TRBV4-2, the J gene TRBJ2-7; no definite D call. V was trimmed by 0 bases and J by 2 bases, leaving 14 bases between them. The CDR3 covers 16 residues. CDR1 and CDR2 from the germline V gene are LGHNA and YNFKEQ. The CDR3 here is CASSQDRAGEAYEQYF. CDR3 in DNA: TGTGCCAGCAGCCAAGATCGGGCAGGCGAAGCCTACGAGCAGTACTTC.

The rearrangement uses TRBV4-1 and TRBJ1-2, with TRBD1 matching 7 bases. Trimming cost V 2 bases and J 3 bases; bases outside gene matches: 12. Germline V gives CDR1 MGHRA, CDR2 YSYEKL. CDR3 length: 17 residues. The CDR3 here is CASSQPFFQGGDYGYTF. Written as DNA, the CDR3 is TGCGCCAGCAGCCAACCTTTTTTTCAGGGGGGAGACTATGGCTACACCTTC.

V usage is TRBV24-1 and J usage is TRBJ2-1, with D unresolved. CDR3 length: 21 residues. CDR1 and CDR2 from the germline V gene are KGHDR and SFDVKD. Trimming cost V 4 bases and J 0 bases, with 27 bases left between them. CDR3 DNA sequence: TGTGCCACCAGTGACCCTTCTTCGATTGACACGATCTATGCCTCCTACAATGAGCAGTTCTTC. Its protein product is CATSDPSSIDTIYASYNEQFF.

This chain uses TRBV7-9 with TRBJ1-5, with 8 bases aligning to TRBD1. The CDR3 length is 16 residues. The germline gives CDR1 SEHNR, CDR2 FQNEAQ (reference sequence). J was trimmed by 1 base and V by 1 base; bases with no gene match: 3. The CDR3 here is CASSLVQGGSNQPQHF. The CDR3 region has the DNA TGTGCCAGCAGCTTAGTACAGGGGGGGAGCAATCAGCCCCAGCATTTT. Combining the CDR3 with reference TRBV7-9 and TRBJ1-5 gives the whole variable domain DTGVSQNPRHKITKRGQNVTFRCDPISEHNRLYWYRQTLGQGPEFLTYFQNEAQLEKSRLLSDRFSAERPKGSFSTLEIQRTEQGDSAMYLCASSLVQGGSNQPQHFGDGTRLSIL.

This chain links TRBV6-5 with TRBJ2-7, with 7 bases lining up with TRBD1. This CDR3 spans 13 amino acids. Germline loops: CDR1 MNHEY, CDR2 SVGAGI. V was clipped by 10 bases and J by 5 bases; unmatched bases: 11. CDR3 sequence (DNA): TGTGCCAACGAGACAGGGAAGAAGGACGAGCAGTACTTC. Protein: CANETGKKDEQYF.